The subject of this entry is one T cell receptor (beta chain). Compared with the rest of its sample, this clonotype is large (0.1 to 1%). It lacks a known antigen. Qualities for individual bases were not recorded, and no much larger clone is one base off. V was cut back by 3 bases and J by 10 bases, leaving a gap of 9 bases between them. As encoded in the germline V gene, CDR1 is ENHRY while CDR2 is SYGVKD. Its CDR3 holds 11 amino acids, cysteine through phenylalanine. Left in the record is the CDR3 DNA by itself, 33 bases read in frame from the first base. Receptors were amplified or captured by 5' RACE. TCRdb records Illumina HiSeq 2000 as the sequencer. In TCRdb, the public reads were trimmed at Q25 with fastp and aligned with MiXCR, with productive beta chains retained. Rows merge per CDR3 protein into single entries with the most common DNA and genes. This sample gives about 620 distinct CDR3 sequences in total; approximately 12% of them show up just once. Roughly 15% of the sample belongs to the ten largest clones.

These data originate in a study (dated by TCRdb to 2016 to 2017). Some background on the complete study: The research examined where HIV persistence comes from in people whose immune systems controlled HIV infection without treatment.

The specimen sequenced was total memory T cells from blood PBMCs. Sample cell subset or site, as interpreted from the label and publication: transitional memory CD4+ T cells. The chain employs TRBV10-3 and TRBJ1-1; no D segment can be confidently identified. This TCR was sampled from a female donor with HIV. The DNA sequence is as follows: TGTGCCATCAGTGAAGCAGTACGAGCTTTCTTT. Its protein product is CAISEAVRAFF.